Below are 9 T cell receptor beta chains sequenced from a single sample in a study of cytomegalovirus exposure and HLA in healthy donors (dated by TCRdb to the late 2010s). The library was made by the immunoSEQ multiplex PCR assay. For the multiplex PCR, a mixture combining 60 forward primers for TCR Vbeta segments and 13 reverse primers for TCR Jbeta segments was used. TCRdb provides this immuneACCESS table in a form limited to in-frame rearrangements. Some clones are lacking; in checked studies, under half of them reflect an unresolved V gene, and why the rest are absent is not known. Within this sample are roughly 150,000 clones, with roughly 80% of them counted one time only. Of the sample, over 2% falls within the top ten clones. What was sequenced was PBMCs. The source of these receptors is a male donor in good health and CMV-seronegative.

This chain links TRBV2 with TRBJ1-1, with 10 bases aligning to TRBD1. With 4 bases clipped from V and 4 bases from J, the junction kept 3 bases outside the gene matches. This CDR3 comprises 14 residues. From germline, CDR1 is SNHLY and CDR2 FYNNEI. This CDR3 is CASSGGTGVTEAFF. As DNA, the CDR3 is TGTGCCAGCAGTGGCGGGACAGGGGTCACTGAAGCTTTCTTT.

In its sample, this clone was seen a few times. The rearrangement uses TRBV11-2 and TRBJ2-1; 7 bases map to TRBD2. CDR3 length equals 14 residues. V dropped 0 bases and J dropped 8; count of bases not matched to a gene: 4. The germline CDR1 and CDR2 sequences are SGHAT and FQNNGV. CDR3 loop: CASSLDRGVDEQFF. CDR3 coding DNA: TGTGCCAGCAGCTTAGATCGGGGGGTGGATGAGCAGTTCTTC. The variable domain in full, completed from reference TRBV11-2 and TRBJ2-1, reads EAGVAQSPRYKIIEKRQSVAFWCNPISGHATLYWYQQILGQGPKLLIQFQNNGVVDDSQLPKDRFSAERLKGVDSTLKIQPAKLEDSAVYLCASSLDRGVDEQFFGPGTRLTVL.

The chain is built from TRBV5-1 and TRBJ1-4; unclear D gene. CDR1 SGHRS and CDR2 YFSETQ come from the germline V gene. Trimming cost V 4 bases and J 0 bases, with 16 bases left between them. The CDR3 totals 17 residues. The CDR3 region has the DNA TGCGCCAGCAGCGCTCGACTGGCAATTGCAACTAATGAAAAACTGTTTTTT. Residues: CASSARLAIATNEKLFF.

This rearrangement joins TRBV18 to TRBJ2-7; TRBD2 matches 12 bases. V gave up 6 bases and J gave up 2 bases; unmatched junction bases: 2. This CDR3 spans 14 amino acids. Germline V lookup: CDR1 KGHSH, CDR2 LQKENI. The CDR3 protein is CASSPSGGAYEQYF. Written as DNA, the CDR3 is TGTGCCAGCTCGCCTAGCGGGGGGGCCTACGAGCAGTACTTC.

The count of this clone is one. The rearrangement joins TRBV7-2 to TRBJ2-3; 10 bases are shared with TRBD2. CDR1 is SGHTA and CDR2 is FQGNSA in the germline V gene. Trimming at V came to 5 bases and at J to 0 bases, leaving 8 bases not matched to a gene. The CDR3 covers 17 residues. The CDR3 nucleotides read TGTGCCAGCAGCCCTAGTGTGACTAGCGGGAGCACAGATACGCAGTATTTT. This gives the protein CASSPSVTSGSTDTQYF. Together with reference TRBV7-2 and TRBJ2-3, the CDR3 gives the full variable domain: GAGVSQSPSNKVTEKGKDVELRCDPISGHTALYWYRQSLGQGLEFLIYFQGNSAPDKSGLPSDRFSAERTGGSVSTLTIQRTQQEDSAVYLCASSPSVTSGSTDTQYFGPGTRLTVL.

The chain links TRBV5-6 to TRBJ2-7; possible D gene TRBD2, 6 bases. The germline V gene encodes CDR1 SGHDT and CDR2 YYEEEE. This CDR3 has 17 residues. V was shortened by 3 bases and J by 0 bases, with 19 bases between the two germline ends. CDR3 region: CASSSRKFAGHSYEQYF. CDR3 sequence (DNA): TGTGCCAGCAGCTCCCGAAAGTTTGCGGGGCACTCCTACGAGCAGTACTTC.

The gene calls are TRBV19 and TRBJ1-2, with TRBD1 as a possible D gene (5 bases). The CDR3 loop spans 13 amino acids. V dropped 3 bases and J dropped 4 bases, with 9 bases sitting between them. Looked up from germline, CDR1 is LNHDA and CDR2 is SQIVND (reference sequence). CDR3 protein: CASSMGRVYGYTF. CDR3 nucleotide sequence: TGTGCCAGTAGTATGGGCAGGGTCTATGGCTACACCTTC.

The chain employs TRBV6-5 and TRBJ2-7; weak D call: TRBD1 (6 bases). From germline, CDR1 is MNHEY and CDR2 SVGAGI. The CDR3 totals 12 residues. Trimming removed 7 bases at V and 6 bases at J, with 13 bases between. CDR3 sequence (DNA): TGTGCCAGCATGGGCAGGGGAATCGAGCAGTACTTC. It specifies CASMGRGIEQYF.

The chain is built from TRBV18 and TRBJ1-2, with TRBD1 identical over 7 bases. CDR1 is KGHSH and CDR2 is LQKENI in the germline V gene. The CDR3 runs 13 residues. V shed 3 bases and J 2 bases; nucleotides not matched to a gene: 0. CDR3 region: CASSPGQNYGYTF. DNA of the CDR3: TGTGCCAGCTCACCGGGACAGAACTATGGCTACACCTTC.